This T cell receptor beta chain was documented in a study of T-cell memory formation after mild COVID-19. A note on this clonotype: Its antigen is not known.

5'RACE with constant-segment primers built TCRalpha and TCRbeta cDNA libraries with UMIs. MiXCR was run by TCRdb on the 5' RACE reads, yielding one entry per CDR3 protein. Of approximately 110,000 distinct CDR3 sequences in the sample, about 20% are singletons; the top ten hold approximately 40%. Study-wide results and caveats: Confirmation was lacking for SARS-CoV-2 specificity of second-wave clones that peaked on day 37. Chiefly within CM and EM were the contracting CD4+ clones; CD8+ ones were within EMRA.

The receptor was isolated from a man between 18 and 29 years old who had mild COVID-19 (a few samples of this study predate the infection). Cell type and time point are not known. The sequenced material came from PBMCs or a T cell subset sorted from them (not recorded which).

The DNA for the CDR3 is TGTGCCAGCAGCAAGGTGCAGGGGCTAGTCTCCTACGAGCAGTACTTC. Its translation is CASSKVQGLVSYEQYF. The V gene is TRBV3-1, the J gene TRBJ2-7; D possibly corresponds to TRBD1 (6 bases). Trimming stripped 5 bases from V and 0 bases from J, with 17 bases between. There are 16 residues in the CDR3. Germline V gene lookup returns CDR1 LGHDT and CDR2 YNNKEL (reference sequence).